A selection of T cell receptor beta chains follows, all from one sample in a study of a mutant IDH1 vaccine in newly diagnosed glioma. Their cognate antigens are unknown. Measured with immunoSEQ multiplex PCR; TCRdb has only the in-frame clones, and not every one. The sample lists some 29,000 clones, around three quarters occurring once. The sample here was PBMCs, taken from a glioma patient whose treatment included an IDH1 peptide vaccine. All receptors come from a man aged 50 to 59 with glioma. Both conserved end residues are part of each CDR3. The D gene is left open where the match is weak. Not every row has a clone size; where given, it reads once, few, many or a size class.

NA | NA | TRBJ2-7 | TRBV6-6 | 13 | CASSYSVGSEQYF | TGTGCCAGCAGTTACTCAGTGGGCTCCGAGCAGTACTTC
NA | NA | TRBJ2-7 | TRBV5-1 | 12 | CASSSTPYEQYF | TGCGCCAGCAGCTCCACGCCCTACGAGCAGTACTTC
NA | TRBD1 | TRBJ1-5 | TRBV7-8 | 15 | CASSLDPGTGWSQHF | TGTGCCAGCAGCTTAGACCCCGGGACAGGGTGGTCCCAGCATTTT
NA | NA | TRBJ1-4 | TRBV5-1 | 15 | CASSLEGTEIEKLFF | TGCGCCAGCAGCTTGGAAGGGACGGAAATAGAAAAACTGTTTTTT
NA | NA | TRBJ2-7 | TRBV7-8 | 15 | CASSLGERPLHGQYF | TGTGCCAGCAGCTTAGGCGAGCGGCCCCTCCACGGGCAGTACTTC
NA | TRBD1 | TRBJ1-2 | TRBV30 | 15 | CAWGGTGDTYYGYTF | TGTGCCTGGGGAGGGACAGGAGATACCTACTATGGCTACACCTTC
NA | NA | TRBJ2-5 | TRBV15 | 16 | CATSRGRGAAQETQYF | TGTGCCACCAGCAGAGGTCGAGGAGCGGCACAAGAGACCCAGTACTTC
once | NA | TRBJ1-2 | TRBV11-2 | 15 | CASSLDQVANYGYTF | TGTGCCAGCAGCTTAGATCAGGTAGCTAACTATGGCTACACCTTC
NA | NA | TRBJ1-1 | TRBV6-1 | 15 | CASGPAGTMNTEAFF | TGTGCCAGCGGACCTGCGGGGACAATGAACACTGAAGCTTTCTTT
few | TRBD2 | TRBJ2-1 | TRBV5-1 | 15 | CASSGGGLAGNEQFF | TGCGCCAGCAGTGGCGGAGGACTAGCGGGCAATGAGCAGTTCTTC
NA | NA | TRBJ1-5 | TRBV6-1 | 17 | CASSEVWVSTGNQPQHF | TGTGCCAGCAGTGAAGTTTGGGTTTCCACCGGCAATCAGCCCCAGCATTTT
NA | NA | TRBJ1-3 | TRBV7-9 | 14 | CASSLADSGNTIYF | TGTGCCAGCAGCTTGGCGGACTCTGGAAACACCATATATTTT
NA | TRBD1 | TRBJ1-4 | TRBV11-2 | 16 | CASSQPLGTGTEKLFF | TGTGCCAGCAGCCAACCCCTGGGGACAGGGACGGAAAAACTGTTTTTT
NA | NA | TRBJ1-1 | TRBV7-9 | 14 | CASSLGGAEVEAFF | TGTGCCAGCAGCTTAGGGGGGGCCGAAGTTGAAGCTTTCTTT
few | NA | TRBJ2-1 | TRBV19 | 15 | CASSPSRVQYNEQFF | TGTGCCAGTAGTCCCTCGCGGGTGCAATACAATGAGCAGTTCTTC
NA | TRBD1 | TRBJ2-7 | TRBV11-2 | 15 | CASSSNRDSSYEQYF | TGTGCCAGCAGCTCGAACCGGGACAGTTCCTACGAGCAGTACTTC
NA | TRBD2 | TRBJ2-3 | TRBV10-3 | 15 | CATRGTSGGRDTQYF | TGTGCCACCAGGGGAACTAGCGGGGGAAGGGATACGCAGTATTTT
few | NA | TRBJ1-1 | TRBV30 | 15 | CAWSVLEGRRTEAFF | TGTGCCTGGAGTGTACTAGAGGGGCGGAGGACTGAAGCTTTCTTT
NA | NA | TRBJ1-5 | TRBV7-2 | 13 | CASSSNRDQPQHF | TGTGCCAGCAGCTCTAACAGGGATCAGCCCCAGCATTTT
once | TRBD1 | TRBJ1-2 | TRBV19 | 14 | CASSALGTGHGYTF | TGTGCCAGTAGTGCGCTCGGGACAGGGCATGGCTACACCTTC
NA | TRBD2 | TRBJ2-1 | TRBV11-2 | 14 | CASQAGVAYNEQFF | TGTGCCAGTCAAGCGGGAGTGGCCTACAATGAGCAGTTCTTC
few | TRBD1 | TRBJ2-2 | TRBV19 | 15 | CASIPTGGPTGELFF | TGTGCCAGTATTCCGACAGGGGGACCAACCGGGGAGCTGTTTTTT
once | NA | TRBJ1-2 | TRBV4-1 | 16 | CASSPSDRAAGYGYTF | TGCGCCAGCAGCCCATCAGATCGAGCCGCTGGCTATGGCTACACCTTC
NA | NA | TRBJ1-5 | TRBV7-2 | 16 | CASSLGGDRRNQPQHF | TGTGCCAGCAGCTTAGGAGGTGATAGACGTAATCAGCCCCAGCATTTT
once | TRBD1 | TRBJ1-2 | TRBV20-1 | 11 | CSAAQGAFYTF | TGCAGTGCTGCCCAGGGGGCATTCTACACCTTC
few | NA | TRBJ2-3 | TRBV9 | 15 | CASSVEYRRTDTQYF | TGTGCCAGCAGCGTAGAGTACAGGCGCACAGATACGCAGTATTTT
NA | NA | TRBJ2-1 | TRBV11-2 | 14 | CASSTPGLYNEQFF | TGTGCCAGCAGCACCCCGGGACTCTACAATGAGCAGTTCTTC
NA | NA | TRBJ1-3 | TRBV7-9 | 16 | CASAYQTGPSGNTIYF | TGTGCCAGCGCCTATCAAACAGGGCCCTCTGGAAACACCATATATTTT
NA | NA | TRBJ1-5 | TRBV7-8 | 17 | CASSLALGIGGNQPQHF | TGTGCCAGCAGCTTAGCGCTAGGGATTGGGGGAAATCAGCCCCAGCATTTT
NA | NA | TRBJ1-4 | TRBV7-9 | 15 | CASSADGRVGEKLFF | TGTGCCAGCAGCGCTGACGGTCGGGTAGGAGAAAAACTGTTTTTT
NA | NA | TRBJ2-5 | TRBV6-6 | 15 | CASSFGVVGSQTQYF | TGTGCCAGCAGTTTCGGGGTGGTGGGATCTCAGACCCAGTACTTC
NA | NA | TRBJ2-4 | TRBV6-5 | 11 | CASTAKNIQYF | TGTGCCAGCACGGCCAAAAACATTCAGTACTTC
once | NA | TRBJ2-1 | TRBV12-5 | 13 | CASGSVPGDEQFF | TGTGCTAGTGGTTCCGTACCAGGGGATGAGCAGTTCTTC
once | NA | TRBJ2-7 | TRBV4-1 | 13 | CASSQDPDSEQYF | TGCGCCAGCAGCCAAGATCCTGACTCTGAGCAGTACTTC
few | NA | TRBJ1-1 | TRBV5-1 | 14 | CASSLGEIHTEAFF | TGCGCCAGCAGCTTAGGAGAGATCCACACTGAAGCTTTCTTT
NA | TRBD1 | TRBJ1-2 | TRBV27 | 15 | CASSPRQGPNYGYTF | TGTGCCAGCAGTCCGCGACAGGGGCCTAACTATGGCTACACCTTC
NA | NA | TRBJ1-6 | TRBV5-4 | 14 | CASSYGTNNSPLHF | TGTGCCAGCAGCTATGGGACGAATAATTCACCCCTCCACTTT
NA | NA | TRBJ1-1 | TRBV11-3 | 13 | CASSLTGITEAFF | TGTGCCAGCAGCTTAACCGGGATCACTGAAGCTTTCTTT
NA | NA | TRBJ2-5 | TRBV11-2 | 13 | CASSLGFSETQYF | TGTGCCAGCAGCTTAGGCTTCTCGGAGACCCAGTACTTC